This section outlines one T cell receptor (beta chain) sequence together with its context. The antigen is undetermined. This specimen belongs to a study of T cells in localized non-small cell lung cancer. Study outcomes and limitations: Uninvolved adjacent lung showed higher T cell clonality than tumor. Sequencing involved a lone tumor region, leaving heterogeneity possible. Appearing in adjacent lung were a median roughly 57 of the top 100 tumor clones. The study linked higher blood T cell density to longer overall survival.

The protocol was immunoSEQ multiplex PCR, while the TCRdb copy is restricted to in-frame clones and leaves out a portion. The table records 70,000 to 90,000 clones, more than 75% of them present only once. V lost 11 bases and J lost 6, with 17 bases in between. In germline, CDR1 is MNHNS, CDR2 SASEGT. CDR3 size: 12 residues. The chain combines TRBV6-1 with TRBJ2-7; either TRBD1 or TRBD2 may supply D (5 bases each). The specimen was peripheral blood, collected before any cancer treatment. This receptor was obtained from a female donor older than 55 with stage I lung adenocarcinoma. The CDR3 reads CASTGQGVEQYF. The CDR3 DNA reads TGTGCCTCCACGGGGCAGGGAGTCGAGCAGTACTTC.